These 8 T cell receptor beta chains were all obtained from the same sample, sequenced in a study of T cell repertoires in aging, cancer and after chemotherapy (dated by TCRdb to about 2019). TCRdb names Illumina MiSeq as the instrument used. Multiplex touch-down PCR with a mixed TRB-A/B primer pool was used to amplify rearranged TRB sequences covering the V, D and J segments. Starting from the raw public reads, TCRdb applied fastp trimming at Q25, assembled clones with MiXCR and retained in-frame beta chains. Rows are unified per CDR3 protein, each entry keeping the most common DNA and genes. The sample has around 680 distinct CDR3 sequences on record, around 21% of them singletons. The ten biggest clones cover about 75% of the sample. TCR beta rearrangements were amplified from genomic DNA extracted from peripheral blood rather than from sorted cells or RNA. Material: blood. These TCRs come from a human donor with a solid tumor.

This clonotype ranks as medium-sized. V gene TRBV29-1 combines with J gene TRBJ1-1; 9 nucleotides line up with TRBD1. Trimming took 7 bases from V and 8 from J; bases not matched to a gene: 11. The CDR3 extends over 13 amino acids. Germline CDR1 is SQVTM and CDR2 is ANQGSEA. The CDR3 nucleotides read TGCAGCGGATGGAAGACAGGGGGGACCGAAGCTTTCTTT. It specifies CSGWKTGGTEAFF.

This clonotype is medium-sized (0.01 to 0.1%). V is TRBV9 and J is TRBJ2-3; 9 nucleotides agree with TRBD2. Trimming took 0 bases from V and 2 from J; bases not matched to a gene: 4. The germline CDR1 and CDR2 sequences are SGDLS and YYNGEE. CDR3 length: 16 residues. Here the CDR3 reads CASSVAASGTTDTQYF. In DNA form, the CDR3 reads TGTGCCAGCAGCGTAGCGGCTAGCGGGACCACAGATACGCAGTATTTT.

This clonotype was counted a few times. This chain connects TRBV7-9 to TRBJ1-5; D is ambiguous. Looked up from germline, CDR1 is SEHNR and CDR2 is FQNEAQ (reference sequence). V lost 3 bases to trimming and J lost 0 bases, with 6 bases between them. The CDR3 spans 14 residues. The CDR3 coding sequence is TGTGCCAGCAGCTTGAGGGATAGCAATCAGCCCCAGCATTTT. Translation gives CASSLRDSNQPQHF.

This rearrangement joins TRBV27 to TRBJ1-1; tentative D call: TRBD1 (5 bases). The CDR3 covers 15 residues. Deletions cut 6 bases from V and 0 bases from J, with 14 bases between. Germline CDR1 and CDR2: MNHEY and SMNVEV (reference sequence). The CDR3 region is CASSPGGVLNTEAFF. CDR3 bases: TGTGCCAGCAGCCCGGGAGGGGTGTTGAACACTGAAGCTTTCTTT.

Concerning this clonotype itself: This sequence may be a read error, since a much larger clone differs from it by one base. The J gene is TRBJ2-7, the V gene TRBV19, with D unresolved. The CDR3 extends over 12 amino acids. Germline CDR1 is LNHDA and CDR2 is SQIVND (reference sequence). Written as DNA, the CDR3 is TGTGCCAATAGTGGTCCGACCGACGAGCAGTACTTC. Translated: CANSGPTDEQYF.

This clonotype was detected once. The chain joins TRBV7-9 to TRBJ1-2; TRBD1 matches at 8 bases. The CDR3 is made up of 16 amino acids. Germline V lookup: CDR1 SEHNR, CDR2 FQNEAQ (reference sequence). V lost 4 bases, J lost 4 bases, and 11 bases stayed unmatched. The CDR3 reads CASSSYPQGVRYGYTF. CDR3 sequence (DNA): TGTGCCAGCAGCTCATATCCACAGGGGGTCCGCTATGGCTACACCTTC.

The chain is built from TRBV20-1 and TRBJ2-7; 10 bases map to TRBD2. V was pared by 0 bases and J by 6 bases, with 8 bases of the junction left unmatched. This CDR3 is built from 15 residues. Germline-derived CDR1 and CDR2 are DFQATT and SNEGSKA (reference sequence). CDR3 in DNA: TGCAGTGCTAGAGAGGGGAGCGGGAGGGACCCCGAGCAGTACTTC. It is translated as CSAREGSGRDPEQYF.

A single count supports this clonotype. The CDR3 region has the DNA TGTGCCAGCAGCTTTGGGTATTCTGGAAACACCATATATTTT. Its protein is CASSFGYSGNTIYF. This chain uses TRBV7-2 with TRBJ1-3; unclear D gene. The V gene lost 3 bases and the J gene lost 1 base, with 7 bases spanning the gap. The CDR3 has 14 residues. The germline gives CDR1 SGHTA, CDR2 FQGNSA. The full variable domain, with the rest looked up from reference TRBV7-2 and TRBJ1-3, is GAGVSQSPSNKVTEKGKDVELRCDPISGHTALYWYRQSLGQGLEFLIYFQGNSAPDKSGLPSDRFSAERTGGSVSTLTIQRTQQEDSAVYLCASSFGYSGNTIYFGEGSWLTVV.